The next 3 T cell receptor beta chains were all read from a single sample in a study of OX40 agonist ivuxolimab in advanced cancers. Method: immunoSEQ multiplex PCR; TCRdb's copy keeps in-frame clones and lacks some. Found here are about 90,000 clones, 75% to 95% of them singletons; the top ten hold around 1.5%. The source material was CD4+ or CD8+ T cells sorted from blood, sampled in a trial of the OX40 agonist ivuxolimab. Receptors were obtained from an adult with an advanced solid tumor such as melanoma, head and neck, liver or kidney cancer.

The chain is built from TRBV28 and TRBJ2-2; D call uncertain. The germline V gene encodes CDR1 MDHEN and CDR2 SYDVKM. V lost 10 bases and J 1 base, leaving 16 bases between the germline ends. The CDR3 runs 15 residues. The CDR3: CATSQAILNTGELFF. The CDR3 DNA reads TGTGCCACTTCCCAGGCGATATTGAACACCGGGGAGCTGTTTTTT.

A note on this clone: Because the CDR3's place on the DNA is in doubt, the DNA is left out and the CDR3 is given as listed by TCRdb. CDR3 loop: CASSPSAKNWAGGNSGNTIYF. The chain combines TRBV21-1 with TRBJ1-3; the D call TRBD1 from the table was never checked on the DNA. TRBV21-1 is a listed pseudogene. The CDR3 totals 21 residues, both ends included.

This chain's CDR3 is CASSLSSGMNSGELFF. Here the CDR3 DNA reads TGCGCCAGCAGCCTTTCTAGCGGGATGAATTCGGGGGAGCTGTTTTTT. The chain joins TRBV4-3 to TRBJ2-2; TRBD2 agrees at 9 bases. CDR1 LGHNA and CDR2 YSLEER come from the germline V gene. The CDR3 runs 16 residues. V lost 4 bases, J lost 8 bases, and 11 bases stayed unmatched.